This T cell receptor beta chain was identified in a study of T cell responses to AZD1222 COVID-19 vaccine. Broader study findings: White British donors predominated, females outnumbered males, and clonal diversity was possibly underestimated. The study found vaccine-associated CD4 TCRs spanning spike, dominant at 160-218 and 743-854. A reported finding is that nearly half of spike-specific TCRs target unmutated variant regions. Spike-specific TCR breadth and depth both grew after two AZD1222 doses.

Details on this clone: Its antigen is not known.

Sequenced by immunoSEQ multiplex PCR; TCRdb stores in-frame clones only, minus some. The table has around 110,000 clones, roughly 80% seen once. V lost 4 bases to trimming and J lost 8 bases, with 15 bases between them. There are 15 residues in the CDR3. CDR1 and CDR2 from the germline V gene are SNHLY and FYNNEI. The sequence derives from an adult in good health. The rearrangement links TRBV2 to TRBJ1-6; D unresolved. This specimen was peripheral blood, taken on day 0 of AZD1222 vaccination. DNA of the CDR3: TGTGCCAGCAGTGGGAGGAGTCGGCAGGATTCACCCCTCCACTTT. Protein sequence: CASSGRSRQDSPLHF.